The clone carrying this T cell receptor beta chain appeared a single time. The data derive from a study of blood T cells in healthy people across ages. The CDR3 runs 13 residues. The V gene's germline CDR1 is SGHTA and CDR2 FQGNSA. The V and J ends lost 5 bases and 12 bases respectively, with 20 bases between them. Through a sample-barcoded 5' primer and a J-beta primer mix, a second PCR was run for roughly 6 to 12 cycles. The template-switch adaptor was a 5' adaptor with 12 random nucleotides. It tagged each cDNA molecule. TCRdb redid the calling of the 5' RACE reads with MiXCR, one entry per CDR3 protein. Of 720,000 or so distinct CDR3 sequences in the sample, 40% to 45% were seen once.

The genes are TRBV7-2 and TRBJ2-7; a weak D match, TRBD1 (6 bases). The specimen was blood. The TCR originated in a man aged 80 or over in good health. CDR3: CASSVDRQVGRYF. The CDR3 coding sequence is TGTGCCAGCAGCGTAGACCGACAGGTCGGGCGGTACTTC.